The 22 T cell receptor beta chains below were found in one sample sequenced in a study of blood T cell repertoires in COVID-19. Method: immunoSEQ multiplex PCR; TCRdb's copy keeps in-frame clones and lacks some. Of 400,000 or so clones listed, less than 95% are singletons. Sequenced sample: PBMCs or T cells enriched from blood (not recorded which). Receptor source: a man aged 18 to 30 who had recovered from COVID-19.

The rearrangement joins TRBV3-1 (or the pseudogene TRBV3-2) to TRBJ1-4; D might be TRBD1 (5 bases). The CDR3 consists of 13 residues. The V gene lost 8 bases and the J gene lost 5 bases, with 12 bases spanning the gap. Germline V lookup: CDR1 LGHDT, CDR2 YNNKEL (reference sequence). The CDR3 loop reads CASGGGSNEKLFF. The CDR3 bases are TGTGCCAGCGGGGGGGGATCGAATGAAAAACTGTTTTTT.

The genes are TRBV15 and TRBJ2-7, with 9 bases fitting TRBD1. The ends lost 5 bases at V and 4 bases at J; junction bases unmatched: 9. The CDR3 totals 15 residues. The V gene's germline CDR1 is LNHNV and CDR2 YYDKDF (reference sequence). The CDR3 loop is CATSASLGTGYEQYF. CDR3 DNA: TGTGCCACCAGCGCCTCGCTCGGGACAGGGTACGAGCAGTACTTC.

The chain joins TRBV28 to TRBJ2-7; tentative D call: TRBD2 (7 bases). CDR3 length: 15 amino acids. Germline V lookup: CDR1 MDHEN, CDR2 SYDVKM. The germline V and J ends were trimmed by 6 bases and 0 bases, with 15 bases remaining between them. For the CDR3, the DNA is TGTGCCAGCAGCCCTCTCGGGGGGCGCTCCTACGAGCAGTACTTC. Protein sequence: CASSPLGGRSYEQYF.

The chain joins TRBV18 to TRBJ2-2; TRBD2 aligns across 9 bases. The CDR3 sequence is 17 residues long. In germline, CDR1 is KGHSH, CDR2 LQKENI. V lost 3 bases and J lost 2; bases outside the gene matches: 7. CDR3 region: CASSPGAGGSNTGELFF. CDR3 nucleotide sequence: TGTGCCAGCTCACCTGGAGCGGGAGGAAGTAACACCGGGGAGCTGTTTTTT.

This clone appeared a single time. The V gene is TRBV12-5, the J gene TRBJ2-3; 10 positions match TRBD2. This CDR3 region has 17 residues. V lost 5 bases and J lost 6; bases outside the gene matches: 14. Germline V gene lookup returns CDR1 LGHNT and CDR2 FRNRAP. The CDR3 nucleotides read TGTGCTAGTGGTCTTACGGTGGGGACTAGCGAGGGGGATACGCAGTATTTT. Its protein is CASGLTVGTSEGDTQYF.

This clone was seen a single time. J is TRBJ2-6 and V is TRBV5-5, with TRBD1 identical over 8 bases. After removal of 4 bases from V and 0 bases from J, the junction contained 9 bases not matched to a gene. Germline lookup yields CDR1 SGHKS and CDR2 YYEKEE (reference sequence). This CDR3 has 18 amino acids. This CDR3 reads CASSPLGDRISGANVLTF. The DNA for the CDR3 is TGTGCCAGCAGCCCCCTGGGGGACAGGATCTCTGGGGCCAACGTCCTGACTTTC.

This clone was seen just once. The chain joins TRBV14 to TRBJ2-7; TRBD1 is a possible D gene (6 bases). The germline V and J ends were trimmed by 1 base and 4 bases, with 14 bases remaining between them. This CDR3 comprises 15 residues. CDR1 is SGHDN and CDR2 is FVKESK in the germline V gene. The CDR3 coding sequence is TGTGCCAGCAGCCAAGTCCCGGGACACTGGTACGAGCAGTACTTC. Protein: CASSQVPGHWYEQYF.

This chain connects TRBV6-5 to TRBJ2-1; possibly TRBD2 for D (6 bases). This CDR3 contains 13 residues. Between the trimmed V and J ends, which lost 11 bases and 2 bases, there was a span of 13 bases. Looked up from germline, CDR1 is MNHEY and CDR2 is SVGAGI. The CDR3 sequence: CAAARDAYNEQFF. CDR3 sequence (DNA): TGTGCCGCAGCGCGGGATGCCTACAATGAGCAGTTCTTC.

The chain joins TRBV7-9 to TRBJ1-6; D uncertain. The CDR3 spans 15 residues. The ends were cut back, 3 bases at V and 4 bases at J, with 10 bases in the middle. Germline V gene data show CDR1 as SEHNR and CDR2 as FQNEAQ (reference sequence). CDR3 sequence: CASSFESGYNSPLHF. CDR3 in DNA: TGTGCCAGCAGCTTTGAGTCAGGATATAATTCACCCCTCCACTTT.

This clone appeared a single time. This chain connects TRBV9 to TRBJ2-3, with 11 positions matching TRBD2. The CDR3 is 16 amino acids. Germline lookup yields CDR1 SGDLS and CDR2 YYNGEE. V gave up 1 base and J gave up 3 bases; unmatched junction bases: 4. The CDR3 nucleotides read TGTGCCAGCAGCGTAAACCCTAGCGGGGGGACAGATACGCAGTATTTT. Protein: CASSVNPSGGTDTQYF.

CDR3 loop: CAISETGTGDGYTF. The CDR3, as DNA: TGTGCCATCAGTGAAACCGGGACAGGGGATGGCTACACCTTC. This rearrangement joins TRBV10-3 to TRBJ1-2; 10 bases agree with TRBD1. The length of the CDR3 is 14 residues. Trimming removed 3 bases from V and 6 bases from J; junction bases left unmatched: 4. The germline V gene encodes CDR1 ENHRY and CDR2 SYGVKD.

The chain employs TRBV4-1 and TRBJ1-2, with 7 positions matching TRBD1. CDR3 length: 15 residues. V was pared by 1 base and J by 1 base, with 3 bases of the junction left unmatched. In germline, CDR1 is MGHRA, CDR2 YSYEKL. This CDR3 is CASSQADRNNYGYTF. CDR3 in DNA: TGCGCCAGCAGCCAAGCGGACAGGAATAACTATGGCTACACCTTC.

The chain combines TRBV24-1 with TRBJ1-6, with D hard to call. CDR3 size: 13 residues. The germline gives CDR1 KGHDR, CDR2 SFDVKD. V lost 5 bases to trimming and J lost 6 bases, with 7 bases between them. The CDR3, as DNA: TGTGCCACCAGTGCTACAGCTAATTCACCCCTCCACTTT. This codes for CATSATANSPLHF.

The chain carries TRBV9 and TRBJ1-2, with TRBD1 matching over 8 bases. V trimming: 0 bases; J trimming: 7 bases; junction bases outside the gene matches: 5. Germline loops: CDR1 SGDLS, CDR2 YYNGEE. The CDR3 loop spans 14 amino acids. CDR3 sequence: CASSVEARGLGYTF. The CDR3 nucleotides read TGTGCCAGCAGCGTAGAAGCCAGGGGGCTTGGCTACACCTTC.

This sequence joins TRBV28 and TRBJ2-7; the D gene is possibly TRBD1 (6 bases). Per germline, CDR1 MDHEN and CDR2 SYDVKM. Trimming left V 4 bases short and J 7 bases short, with 17 bases between. CDR3 size: 14 residues. DNA of the CDR3: TGTGCCAGCAGTTCCCGACAGGCTCTCTGGGAGCAGTACTTC. It yields the protein CASSSRQALWEQYF. Full variable domain (outside the CDR3, taken from reference TRBV28 and TRBJ2-7): DVKVTQSSRYLVKRTGEKVFLECVQDMDHENMFWYRQDPGLGLRLIYFSYDVKMKEKGDIPEGYSVSREKKERFSLILESASTNQTSMYLCASSSRQALWEQYFGPGTRLTVT.

The chain is built from TRBV30 and TRBJ2-7; D unresolved. V was shortened by 5 bases and J by 4 bases, with 12 bases between the two germline ends. The CDR3 is made up of 12 amino acids. Germline CDR1 GTSNPN, CDR2 SVGIG (reference sequence). The CDR3: CAWGARLYEQYF. The CDR3 DNA follows: TGTGCCTGGGGCGCTAGGTTATACGAGCAGTACTTC.

J is TRBJ1-2 and V is TRBV21-1. TRBV21-1 is designated a pseudogene. The length of the CDR3 is 14 residues. The CDR3 bases are TGTGCCAGCAGCAAACATTGGAGAAACTATGGCTACACCTTC. Translated, it gives CASSKHWRNYGYTF.

V is TRBV7-9 and J is TRBJ1-2; a weak D match, TRBD1 (6 bases). There are 17 residues in the CDR3. Germline loops: CDR1 SEHNR, CDR2 FQNEAQ (reference sequence). The V end lost 4 bases, the J end lost 4 bases, and 22 bases lay between the germline ends. CDR3 coding DNA: TGTGCCAGCAGCTCCCAGCTATGGTCCCCAGGGGCCTATGGCTACACCTTC. Residues: CASSSQLWSPGAYGYTF.

The genes are TRBV11-3 and TRBJ2-7, with a possible D match to TRBD1 (5 bases). Germline CDR1 reads SGHNT; CDR2 reads YENEEA. The CDR3 consists of 14 residues. The V end was cut by 1 base, the J end by 2 bases, with 9 bases between. CDR3 nucleotides: TGTGCCAGCAGCTTAGGAGACAGACCCTACGAGCAGTACTTC. This codes for CASSLGDRPYEQYF.

This clone appeared a single time. The V call is TRBV19, the J call TRBJ2-7, with 8 nucleotides matching TRBD2. The CDR3 sequence is 14 residues long. Germline CDR1 reads LNHDA; CDR2 reads SQIVND (reference sequence). J lost 4 bases, V lost 6 bases, and 8 bases had no gene match. The CDR3 spells CASSLGTRKYEQYF. The DNA for the CDR3 is TGTGCCAGTAGCTTGGGGACTAGGAAGTACGAGCAGTACTTC.

This clone has a single count. The chain uses TRBV6-5 and TRBJ1-5, with a possible D match to TRBD1 (5 bases). The CDR3 contains 14 residues. Between the trimmed V and J ends, which lost 6 bases and 7 bases, there was a span of 16 bases. Germline assignment: CDR1 MNHEY and CDR2 SVGAGI. The CDR3 protein is CASRPPGGEQPQHF. CDR3 coding DNA: TGTGCCAGCAGGCCGCCGGGGGGAGAACAGCCCCAGCATTTT.

This clone showed up just once. This sequence joins TRBV12-3 or TRBV12-4 and TRBJ1-5; D uncertain. The V and J ends lost 6 bases and 4 bases respectively, with 4 bases between them. This CDR3 region has 11 residues. In DNA form, the CDR3 reads TGTGCCAGCAGGTATAATCAGCCCCAGCATTTT. Its protein product is CASRYNQPQHF.